What follows describes a single T cell receptor (beta chain). Cryopreserved PBMCs were the source of approximately 2 micrograms of genomic DNA, which went to TCR beta libraries. The data were obtained in a study of cytotoxic CD8 clonotypes in ibrutinib-treated CLL. CDR3 length: 14 amino acids. V was pared by 6 bases and J by 3 bases, with 3 bases of the junction left unmatched. CDR1 and CDR2 from the germline V gene are SNHLY and FYNNEI. Method: immunoSEQ multiplex PCR; TCRdb's copy keeps in-frame clones and lacks some. The sample has 150,000 to 250,000 clones; 72% are singletons. The J gene is TRBJ2-1, the V gene TRBV2, with 9 nucleotides matching TRBD2. This specimen consisted of PBMCs, obtained after 24 months of ibrutinib treatment. The receptor's source is a human donor with chronic lymphocytic leukemia. The CDR3 DNA follows: TGTGCCAGCAGACTACTAGCGGGCTACAATGAGCAGTTCTTC. As protein: CASRLLAGYNEQFF.